This T cell receptor (beta chain) was identified in a study of identical twins. From the 5' RACE reads, TCRdb called clonotypes with MiXCR, one entry per CDR3 protein. Among about 150,000 distinct CDR3 sequences listed, 3% to 4.5% were seen once. This clonotype was counted ten times or more. The CDR3 has 16 residues. V lost 4 bases to trimming and J lost 4 bases, with 19 bases between them. This rearrangement joins TRBV12-3 or TRBV12-4 to TRBJ2-5; D is possibly TRBD1 (7 bases). This TCR derives from a young man in good health. Sequenced sample: memory T cells sorted from blood. The CDR3 region is CASSWGSSQGGETQYF. In DNA form, the CDR3 reads TGTGCCAGCAGTTGGGGATCGAGTCAGGGGGGAGAGACCCAGTACTTC.